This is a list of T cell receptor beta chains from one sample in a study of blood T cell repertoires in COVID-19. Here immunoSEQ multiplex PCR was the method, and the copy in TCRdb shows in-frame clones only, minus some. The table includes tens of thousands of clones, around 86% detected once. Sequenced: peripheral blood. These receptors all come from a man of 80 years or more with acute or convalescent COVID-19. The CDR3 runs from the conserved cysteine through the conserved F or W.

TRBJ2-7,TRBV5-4,CASSSRTSSSYEQYF
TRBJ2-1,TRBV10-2,CASTPRLAGEVEQFF
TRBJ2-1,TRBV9,CASSVDSSGRTEFF
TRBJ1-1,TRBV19,CASSFQGRRTEAFF
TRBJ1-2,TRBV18,CASSPSTGPHYGYTF
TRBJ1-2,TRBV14,CASSQDLRGRNYGYTF
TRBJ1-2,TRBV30,CAWTGEGNYGGGYTF
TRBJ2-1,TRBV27,CASTPKDISYNEQFF
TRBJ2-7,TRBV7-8,CASSSLTGLYEQYF
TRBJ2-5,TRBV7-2,CASSLAGGGETQYF
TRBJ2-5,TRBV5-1,CASDDTGETQYF
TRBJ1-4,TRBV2,CASSGSGEGKLFF
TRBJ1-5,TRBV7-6,CASSSRTGLTQPQHF
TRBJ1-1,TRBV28,CASSPSTGVETEAFF
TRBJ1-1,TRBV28,CASRFTGGAGEAFF
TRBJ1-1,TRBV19,CASSPPGQGRGAFF
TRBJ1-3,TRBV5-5,CASSLQGSGNTIYF
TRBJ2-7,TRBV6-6,CATPSDEQYF
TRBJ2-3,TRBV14,CASRPASGRPTTQYF
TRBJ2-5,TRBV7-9,CASSLVAAQETQYF
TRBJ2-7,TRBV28,CASSFERASYEQYF
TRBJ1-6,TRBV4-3,CASSQDRGGRRSPLHF
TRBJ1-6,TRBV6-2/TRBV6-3,CASSYPAQRDSSYNSPLHF
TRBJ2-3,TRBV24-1,CATSDPGTGTDTQYF
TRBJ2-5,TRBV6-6,CASSPGRETQYF
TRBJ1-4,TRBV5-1,CASSLDGQGGEKLFF
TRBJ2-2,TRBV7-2,CASSVVGRANTGELFF
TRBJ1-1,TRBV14,CASSQVGQGAKEAFF
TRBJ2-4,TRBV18,CASSPPGQGANIQYF
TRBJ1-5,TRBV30,CAWSRQAPSAQHF
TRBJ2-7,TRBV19,CASSITGAYEQYF
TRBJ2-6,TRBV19,CASSMWPSGANVLTF
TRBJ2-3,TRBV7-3,CASSSGLAGGTDTQYF
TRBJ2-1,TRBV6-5,CASSRAGTGLEQFF
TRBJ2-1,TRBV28,CASSSGTPLRYNEQFF
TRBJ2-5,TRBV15,CATSPRLAGPQETQYF
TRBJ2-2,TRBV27,CASSFRRRPLELFF
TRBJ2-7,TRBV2,CASSGIGTGYGEQYF
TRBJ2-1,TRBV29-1,CSVVVSIPYGEQFF